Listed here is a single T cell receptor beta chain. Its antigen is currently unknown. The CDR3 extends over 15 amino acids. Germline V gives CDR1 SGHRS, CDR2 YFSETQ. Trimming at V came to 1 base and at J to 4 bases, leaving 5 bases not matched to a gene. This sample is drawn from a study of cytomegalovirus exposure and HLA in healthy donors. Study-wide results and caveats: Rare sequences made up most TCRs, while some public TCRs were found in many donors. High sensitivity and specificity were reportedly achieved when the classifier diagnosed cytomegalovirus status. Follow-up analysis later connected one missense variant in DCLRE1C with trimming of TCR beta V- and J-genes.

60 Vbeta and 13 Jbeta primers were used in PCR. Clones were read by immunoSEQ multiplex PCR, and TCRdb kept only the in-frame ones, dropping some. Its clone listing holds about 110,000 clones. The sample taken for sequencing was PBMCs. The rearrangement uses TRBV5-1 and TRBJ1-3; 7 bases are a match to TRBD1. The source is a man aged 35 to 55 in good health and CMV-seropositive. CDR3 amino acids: CASSLSGGSGNTIYF. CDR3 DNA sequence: TGCGCCAGCAGCTTGTCAGGGGGTTCCGGAAACACCATATATTTT.